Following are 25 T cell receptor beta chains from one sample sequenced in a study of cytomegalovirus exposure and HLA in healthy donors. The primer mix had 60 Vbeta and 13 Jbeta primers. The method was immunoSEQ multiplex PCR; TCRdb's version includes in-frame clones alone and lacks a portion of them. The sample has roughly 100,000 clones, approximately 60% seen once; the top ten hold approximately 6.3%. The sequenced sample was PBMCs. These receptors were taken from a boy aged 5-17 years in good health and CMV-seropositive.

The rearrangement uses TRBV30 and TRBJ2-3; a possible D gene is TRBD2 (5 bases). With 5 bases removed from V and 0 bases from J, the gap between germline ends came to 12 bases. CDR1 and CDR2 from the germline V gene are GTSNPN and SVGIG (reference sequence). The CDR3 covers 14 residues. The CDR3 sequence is CAWSLGGSTDTQYF. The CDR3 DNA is TGTGCCTGGTCCCTCGGCGGGAGCACAGATACGCAGTATTTT.

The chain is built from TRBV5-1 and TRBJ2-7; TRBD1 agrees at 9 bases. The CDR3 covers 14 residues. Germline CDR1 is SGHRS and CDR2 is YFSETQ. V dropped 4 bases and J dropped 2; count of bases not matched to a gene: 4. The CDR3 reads CASSTGQGTYEQYF. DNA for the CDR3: TGCGCCAGCAGCACGGGACAGGGCACCTACGAGCAGTACTTC.

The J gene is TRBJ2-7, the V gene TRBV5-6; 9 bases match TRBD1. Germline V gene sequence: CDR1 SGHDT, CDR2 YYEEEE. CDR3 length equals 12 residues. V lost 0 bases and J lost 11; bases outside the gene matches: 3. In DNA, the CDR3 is TGTGCCAGCAGCTTGGACAGGGGGCGAGAGTACTTC. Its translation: CASSLDRGREYF.

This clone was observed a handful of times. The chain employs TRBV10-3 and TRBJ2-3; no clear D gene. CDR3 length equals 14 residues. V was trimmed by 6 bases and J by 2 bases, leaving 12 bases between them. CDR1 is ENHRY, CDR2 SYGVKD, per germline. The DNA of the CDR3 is TGTGCCATCAGCCCAAGAGGAATCACAGATACGCAGTATTTT. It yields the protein CAISPRGITDTQYF.

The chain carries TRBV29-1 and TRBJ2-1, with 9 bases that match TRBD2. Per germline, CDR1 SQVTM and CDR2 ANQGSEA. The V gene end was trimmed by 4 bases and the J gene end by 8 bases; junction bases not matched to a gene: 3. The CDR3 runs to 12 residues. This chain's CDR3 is CSVAGLAYEQFF. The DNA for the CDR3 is TGCAGCGTTGCGGGACTAGCCTATGAGCAGTTCTTC.

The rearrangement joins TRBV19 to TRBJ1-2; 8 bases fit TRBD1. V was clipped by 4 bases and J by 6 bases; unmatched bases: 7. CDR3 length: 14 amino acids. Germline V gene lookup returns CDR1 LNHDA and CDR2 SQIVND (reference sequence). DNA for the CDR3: TGTGCCAGTAGTAGCAGGGGGCGCGGCAATGGCTACACCTTC. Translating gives CASSSRGRGNGYTF.

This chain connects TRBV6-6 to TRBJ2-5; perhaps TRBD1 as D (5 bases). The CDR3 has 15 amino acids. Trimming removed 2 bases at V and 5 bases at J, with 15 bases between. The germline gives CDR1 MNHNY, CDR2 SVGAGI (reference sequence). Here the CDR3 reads CASSYPFDRWETQYF. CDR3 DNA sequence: TGTGCCAGCAGTTACCCATTCGACAGATGGGAGACCCAGTACTTC.

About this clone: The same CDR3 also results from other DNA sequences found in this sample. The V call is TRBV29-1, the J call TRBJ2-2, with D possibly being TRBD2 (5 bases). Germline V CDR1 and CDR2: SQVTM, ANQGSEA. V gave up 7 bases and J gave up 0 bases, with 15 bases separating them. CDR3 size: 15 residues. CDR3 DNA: TGCAGCGGACTATATGGGGTTACGAACACCGGGGAGCTGTTTTTT. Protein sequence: CSGLYGVTNTGELFF.

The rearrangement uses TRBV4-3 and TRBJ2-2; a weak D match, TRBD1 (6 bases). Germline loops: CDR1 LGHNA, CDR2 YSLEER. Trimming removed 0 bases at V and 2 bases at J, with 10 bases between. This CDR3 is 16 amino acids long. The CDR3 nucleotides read TGCGCCAGCAGCCAAGATTTGGGACACAACACCGGGGAGCTGTTTTTT. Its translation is CASSQDLGHNTGELFF.

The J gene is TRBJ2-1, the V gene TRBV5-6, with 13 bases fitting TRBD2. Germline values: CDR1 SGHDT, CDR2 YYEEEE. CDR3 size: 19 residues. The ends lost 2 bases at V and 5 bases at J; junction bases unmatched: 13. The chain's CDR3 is CASSLRLAGGAFFDNEQFF. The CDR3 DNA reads TGTGCCAGCAGCTTAAGACTAGCGGGAGGCGCATTTTTTGACAATGAGCAGTTCTTC.

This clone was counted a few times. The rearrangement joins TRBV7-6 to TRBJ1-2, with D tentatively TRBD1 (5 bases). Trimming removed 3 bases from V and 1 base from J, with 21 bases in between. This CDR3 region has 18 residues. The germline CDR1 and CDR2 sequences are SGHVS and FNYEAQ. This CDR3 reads CASSFADSQLYLNYGYTF. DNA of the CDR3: TGTGCCAGCAGCTTCGCAGACAGTCAATTATACCTTAACTATGGCTACACCTTC. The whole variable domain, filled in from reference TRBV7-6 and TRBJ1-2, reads GAGVSQSPRYKVTKRGQDVALRCDPISGHVSLYWYRQALGQGPEFLTYFNYEAQQDKSGLPNDRFSAERPEGSISTLTIQRTEQRDSAMYRCASSFADSQLYLNYGYTFGSGTRLTVV.

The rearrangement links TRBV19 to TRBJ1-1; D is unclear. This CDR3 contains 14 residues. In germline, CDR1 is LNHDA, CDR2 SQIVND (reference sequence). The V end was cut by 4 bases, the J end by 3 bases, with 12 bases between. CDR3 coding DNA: TGTGCCAGTAGTACAAACGGGAGGGACACTGAAGCTTTCTTT. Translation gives CASSTNGRDTEAFF.

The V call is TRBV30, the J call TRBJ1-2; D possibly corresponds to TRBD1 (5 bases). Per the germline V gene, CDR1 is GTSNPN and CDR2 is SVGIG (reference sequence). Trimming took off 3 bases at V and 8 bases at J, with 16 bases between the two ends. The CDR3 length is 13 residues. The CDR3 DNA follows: TGTGCCTGGAGCCGCGGGGGGAGGGGCGGCTACACCTTC. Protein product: CAWSRGGRGGYTF.

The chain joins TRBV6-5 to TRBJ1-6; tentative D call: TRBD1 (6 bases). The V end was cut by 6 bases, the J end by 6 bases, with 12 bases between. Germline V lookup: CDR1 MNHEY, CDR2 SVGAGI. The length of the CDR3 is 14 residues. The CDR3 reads CASSRGQPNSPLHF. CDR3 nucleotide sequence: TGTGCCAGCAGCCGCGGACAGCCTAATTCACCCCTCCACTTT.

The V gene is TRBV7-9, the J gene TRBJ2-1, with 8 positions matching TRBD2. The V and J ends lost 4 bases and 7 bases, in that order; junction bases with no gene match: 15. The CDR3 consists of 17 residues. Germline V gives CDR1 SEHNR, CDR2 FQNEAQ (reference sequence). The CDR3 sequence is CASSYDKGVAGLNEQFF. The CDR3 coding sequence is TGTGCCAGCAGCTACGATAAGGGGGTAGCGGGACTAAATGAGCAGTTCTTC.

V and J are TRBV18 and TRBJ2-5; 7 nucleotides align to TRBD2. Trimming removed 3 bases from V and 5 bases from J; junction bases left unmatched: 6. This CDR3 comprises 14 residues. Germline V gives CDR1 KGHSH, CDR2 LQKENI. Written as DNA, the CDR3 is TGTGCCAGCTCACCGGGAGGGGATTGGGAGACCCAGTACTTC. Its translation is CASSPGGDWETQYF.

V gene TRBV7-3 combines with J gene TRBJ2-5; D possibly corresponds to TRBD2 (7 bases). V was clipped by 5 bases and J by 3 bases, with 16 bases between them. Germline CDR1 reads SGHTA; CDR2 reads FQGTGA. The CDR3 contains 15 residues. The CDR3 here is CASSPVRGGKETQYF. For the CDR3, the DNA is TGTGCCAGCAGCCCCGTTAGGGGGGGAAAAGAGACCCAGTACTTC.

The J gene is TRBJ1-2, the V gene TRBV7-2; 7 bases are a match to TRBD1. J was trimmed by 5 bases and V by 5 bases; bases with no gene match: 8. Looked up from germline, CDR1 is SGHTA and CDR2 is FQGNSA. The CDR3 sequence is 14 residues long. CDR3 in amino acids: CASSLVDRLYGYTF. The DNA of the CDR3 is TGTGCCAGCAGCCTAGTGGACAGGTTATATGGCTACACCTTC.

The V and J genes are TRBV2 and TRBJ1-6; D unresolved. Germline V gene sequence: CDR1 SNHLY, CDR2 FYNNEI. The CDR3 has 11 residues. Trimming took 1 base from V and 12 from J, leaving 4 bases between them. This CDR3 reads CASSEGGPLHF. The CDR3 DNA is TGTGCCAGCAGTGAAGGCGGACCCCTCCACTTT.

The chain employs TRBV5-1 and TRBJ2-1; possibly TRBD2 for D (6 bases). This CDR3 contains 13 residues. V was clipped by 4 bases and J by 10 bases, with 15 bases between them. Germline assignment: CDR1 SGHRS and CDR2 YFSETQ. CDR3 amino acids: CASSPWGGREQFF. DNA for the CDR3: TGCGCCAGCAGCCCCTGGGGAGGACGGGAGCAGTTCTTC.

CDR3 in DNA: TGTGCCAGCAGTCGGGACAGCAATTCACCCCTCCACTTT. The encoded protein is CASSRDSNSPLHF. The chain carries TRBV6-5 and TRBJ1-6, with TRBD1 matching 7 bases. The J segment lost 7 bases and the V segment lost 5 bases, leaving 2 bases of the junction unmatched. Germline CDR1 is MNHEY and CDR2 is SVGAGI. The CDR3 has 13 residues.

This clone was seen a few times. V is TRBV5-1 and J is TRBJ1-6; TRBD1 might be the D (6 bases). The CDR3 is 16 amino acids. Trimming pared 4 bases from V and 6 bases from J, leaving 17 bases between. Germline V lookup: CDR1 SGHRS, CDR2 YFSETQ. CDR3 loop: CASSPLQGVGNSPLHF. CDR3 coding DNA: TGCGCCAGCAGCCCCCTACAGGGAGTGGGTAATTCACCCCTCCACTTT.

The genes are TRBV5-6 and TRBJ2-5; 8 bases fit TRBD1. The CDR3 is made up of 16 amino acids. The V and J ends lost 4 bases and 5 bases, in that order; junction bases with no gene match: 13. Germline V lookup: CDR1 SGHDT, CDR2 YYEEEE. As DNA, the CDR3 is TGTGCCAGCAGCGTATACCGGGACAGGACAAAGGAGACCCAGTACTTC. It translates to CASSVYRDRTKETQYF.

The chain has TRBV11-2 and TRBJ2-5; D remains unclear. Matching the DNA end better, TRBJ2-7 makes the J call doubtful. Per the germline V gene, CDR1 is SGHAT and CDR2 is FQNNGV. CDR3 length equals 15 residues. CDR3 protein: CASSLGGGYLYEQYF. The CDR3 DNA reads TGTGCCAGCAGCTTAGGTGGCGGATACCTATACGAGCAGTACTTC.

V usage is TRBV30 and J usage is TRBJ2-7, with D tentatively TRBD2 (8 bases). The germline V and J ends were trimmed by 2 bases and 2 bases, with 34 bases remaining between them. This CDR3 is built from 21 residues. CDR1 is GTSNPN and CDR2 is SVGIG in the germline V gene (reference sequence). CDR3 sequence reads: CAWSPSPDRTLRGLATYEQYF. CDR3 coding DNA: TGTGCCTGGAGTCCCTCTCCGGACAGGACGCTTAGAGGACTAGCCACCTACGAGCAGTACTTC.